This section outlines one TCR beta chain sequence together with its context. Antigen unknown. While unrecorded immune exposures were likely, the donors were nominally healthy when sampled. The data derive from a study of cytomegalovirus exposure and HLA in healthy donors. Broader study findings: Available immune exposure information was restricted to CMV serostatus only. Earlier analysis looked at TCR beta V segments, and most were productive about 87% or about 30% of the time.

Unmatched junction bases numbered 4, after V lost 4 bases and J lost 6 bases. Germline V lookup: CDR1 SGHDN, CDR2 FVKESK. The CDR3 extends over 13 amino acids. In the PCR, 60 Vbeta and 13 Jbeta primers were used. The assay was immunoSEQ multiplex PCR, and TCRdb's table has in-frame clones only and misses some. This sample carries over 75,000 clones, with 5.5% to 6.5% going to the ten biggest clones. The clonotype comes from a girl between 5 and 17 years old in good health and CMV-seropositive. Material for sequencing was PBMCs. This chain joins TRBV14 and TRBJ2-7; 9 bases are a match to TRBD1. In DNA, the CDR3 is TGTGCCAGCAGCCGCACAGGGGGCAGCGAGCAGTACGTC. It translates to CASSRTGGSEQYV.